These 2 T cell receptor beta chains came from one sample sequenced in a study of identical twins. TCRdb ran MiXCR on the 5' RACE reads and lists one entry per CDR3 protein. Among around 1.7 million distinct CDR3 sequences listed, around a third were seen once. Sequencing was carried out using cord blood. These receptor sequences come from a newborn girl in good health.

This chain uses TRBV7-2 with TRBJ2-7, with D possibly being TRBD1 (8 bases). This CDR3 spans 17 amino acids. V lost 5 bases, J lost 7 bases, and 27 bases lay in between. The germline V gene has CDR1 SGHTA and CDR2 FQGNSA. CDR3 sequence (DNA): TGTGCCAGCAGCCAACGACTACAGGGGGGGTACAGCAATGAGCAGTACTTC. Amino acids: CASSQRLQGGYSNEQYF.

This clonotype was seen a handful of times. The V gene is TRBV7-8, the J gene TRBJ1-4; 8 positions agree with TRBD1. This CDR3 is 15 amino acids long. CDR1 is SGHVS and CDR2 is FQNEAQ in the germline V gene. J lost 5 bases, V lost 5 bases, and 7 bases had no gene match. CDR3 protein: CASSTRDRSNEKLFF. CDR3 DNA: TGTGCCAGCAGCACCCGGGACAGGTCAAATGAAAAACTGTTTTTT.